The following is a TCR beta chain sequence with its context. Its target is unknown. CDR1 and CDR2 from the germline V gene are SGHRS and YFSETQ. Between the trimmed V and J ends, which lost 4 bases and 1 base, there was a span of 8 bases. The CDR3 contains 13 residues. This entry is derived from a study of T cell responses to AZD1222 COVID-19 vaccine. Sequenced by immunoSEQ multiplex PCR; TCRdb stores in-frame clones only, minus some. Of roughly 120,000 clones in the sample, about 92% were seen once. Points from the study as a whole: Reportedly, nearly half of unique spike TCRs recognized epitopes outside B.1.351/B.1.1.7 mutations. Among those given AZD1222, only five to seven were seropositive at baseline. Donors skewed white British and female; clonal diversity was possibly underestimated. Following two doses of AZD1222, Spike-specific TCR breadth and depth rose.

This TCR derives from an adult in good health. This specimen consisted of peripheral blood, obtained on day 0 of AZD1222 vaccination. The J gene is TRBJ1-1, the V gene TRBV5-1, with D possibly matching TRBD1 (5 bases). This CDR3 reads CASSRGPNTEAFF. In nucleotides, the CDR3 is TGCGCCAGCAGCAGGGGCCCGAACACTGAAGCTTTCTTT.